A single TCR beta chain is shown here with its context. Its antigen remains unidentified. The record originates from a study of vaccination and CD4 T cells after COVID-19. Sequencing of DNA taken from cultured CD4+ T cells relied on the Oncomine TCR Beta short-read assay. From the PCR reads, TCRdb called clonotypes with MiXCR, one entry per CDR3 protein. The sample holds roughly 14,000 distinct CDR3 sequences; about 56% are singletons and the top ten take roughly 8.4%. Stated treatment: approximately 11-day PBMC culture with coronavirus spike peptide pools or control peptides (ViraFEST assay). The sample in question was CD4+ T cells from blood, cultured in vitro, obtained before SARS-CoV-2 vaccination. This TCR derives from a human donor who had recovered from COVID-19.

The CDR3 spells CSALAGGSYEQYF. As DNA, the CDR3 is TGCAGTGCTCTAGCGGGAGGGTCCTACGAGCAGTACTTC. The rearrangement uses TRBV20-1 and TRBJ2-7, with TRBD2 matching over 12 bases. Germline V gives CDR1 DFQATT, CDR2 SNEGSKA (reference sequence). Trimming took 5 bases from V and 1 from J; bases not matched to a gene: 0. The CDR3 sequence is 13 residues long.